Below, one T cell receptor beta chain is given with its context. No cognate antigen has been identified for it. Base quality data are lacking; no much larger clone is found one base away. The source of the sample is a study of T cells after yellow fever vaccination (dated by TCRdb to the late 2010s). For context, the study as a whole: The SMART-Seq v4 Ultra Low Input RNA kit was used to prepare libraries from fractions with low cell numbers. To track T-cell clones before and after primary and booster YFV17D yellow fever vaccination, bulk TCR alpha and beta repertoires were sequenced longitudinally. Two healthy male donors, one aged 18 to 29 and one aged 30 to 40 years, were included in the cohort. Blood was collected at multiple timepoints before and after primary and secondary immunization, and bulk PBMC replicates and cell subsets were isolated.

The reads were generated on an Illumina NovaSeq 6000. TCR cDNA was synthesized by 5'RACE template switching, which introduced a universal primer site and unique molecular identifiers. Priming of cDNA synthesis was performed from both the TCR alpha and TCR beta constant segments. Library amplification involved two PCR steps, and the second step added sample barcodes and sequencing adapters. Sequencing of libraries was performed on Illumina HiSeq 2500 (2x100 bp) or NovaSeq (2x150 bp). The authors' analysis ran thus. Reads were demultiplexed and collapsed into UMI consensus sequences with MIGEC, and V(D)J alignment was performed with MiXCR. Vaccine-responding clonotypes were identified with edgeR using replicate PBMC samples, with FDR below 0.01 and a log2 fold change above 5 up to day 15 being required. Each bulk clonotype received a CD4 or CD8 identity based on whether the sequenced CD4 or CD8 repertoire contained that clonotype at higher abundance. The public reads were quality trimmed at Q25 with fastp and then assembled into clones with MiXCR by TCRdb, keeping productive beta chains. Each CDR3 protein gets just one entry, which takes the most common genes and DNA from the rows behind it. The V and J calls and clone size are TCRdb's, not the authors'. In all, the sample holds about 130,000 distinct CDR3 sequences, and roughly 10% of those were seen once. Of the sample, under 40% falls within the top ten clones.

The paper's findings and limits, for the study overall: After the booster, most clones that had expanded after primary vaccination were detected again (roughly 96% of CD4 and around nine tenths of CD8), suggesting broad maintenance of memory. Because abundant contaminating clonotypes from the bulk population could be contained in FACS-sorted repertoires, computational filtering was required. A small share of clonotypes occurred in both CD4 and CD8 compartments, likely arising from convergent recombination. Because only two donors were included in the study, the extent to which the findings can be generalized is limited. Compared with the primary T-cell response, the secondary T-cell response was faster but weaker, reaching its peak on day 5 rather than on day 15.

The label giving this sample's treatment or condition can be read as: live attenuated yellow fever vaccine strain. PBMCs were isolated from peripheral blood using a standard Ficoll-Paque protocol. CD4 and CD8 T-cell fractions were isolated with Dynabeads CD4 and CD8 positive selection kits. TriZol was used to extract RNA from bulk PBMCs, from CD4 and CD8 fractions, and from dextramer-positive and dextramer-negative fractions. The CDR3 goes from the cysteine to the phenylalanine over 15 residues. The read is trimmed to its CDR3 DNA, 45 bases read in frame from base 1. CDR1 and CDR2 were assigned from the germline V gene as SGHTA and FQGNSA. At the junction V is shortened by 4 bases and J by 0 bases; bases outside the gene matches: 6.

The source was CD8+ T cells sorted from PBMCs, collected on the day of the yellow fever booster vaccination. This chain joins TRBV7-2 to TRBJ2-7; 7 central nucleotides agree with TRBD2. The clonotype originates from a young man who received the YFV17D yellow fever vaccine. The CDR3 corresponds to CASSSGTTLSYEQYF. The nucleotide sequence reads as follows: TGTGCCAGCAGCTCGGGGACTACCCTCTCCTACGAGCAGTACTTC.